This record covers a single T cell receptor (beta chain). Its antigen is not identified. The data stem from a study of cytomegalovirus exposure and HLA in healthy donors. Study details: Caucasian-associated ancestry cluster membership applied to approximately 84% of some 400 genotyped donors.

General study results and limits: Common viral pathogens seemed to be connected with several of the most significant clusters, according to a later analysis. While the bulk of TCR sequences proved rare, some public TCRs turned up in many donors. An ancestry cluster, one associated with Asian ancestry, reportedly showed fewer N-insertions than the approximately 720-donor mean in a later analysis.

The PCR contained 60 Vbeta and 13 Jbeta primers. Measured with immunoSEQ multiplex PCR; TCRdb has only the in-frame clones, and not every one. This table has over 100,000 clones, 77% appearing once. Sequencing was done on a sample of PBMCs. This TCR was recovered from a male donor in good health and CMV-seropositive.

CDR3 in amino acids: CASRLGRVTGELFF. The CDR3 coding sequence is TGTGCCAGCAGGCTTGGGAGGGTGACCGGGGAGCTGTTTTTT. The rearrangement joins TRBV28 to TRBJ2-2, with TRBD2 identical over 7 bases. Looked up from germline, CDR1 is MDHEN and CDR2 is SYDVKM. Trimming removed 6 bases from V and 5 bases from J; junction bases left unmatched: 6. The CDR3 runs to 14 residues.